This TCR beta chain comes out of a study of blood T cells in healthy people across ages. The use of a sample-barcoded 5' primer and a J-beta primer mix characterized a second PCR of roughly 7 to 12 cycles. Sequencing recovered at least 2.5 million CDR3-containing paired-end reads from each sample. One entry per CDR3 protein results from TCRdb running MiXCR on the 5' RACE reads. The repertoire holds over 450,000 distinct CDR3 sequences, with 24% as singletons. The CDR3 is 18 amino acids. CDR1 LGHDT and CDR2 YNNKEL come from the germline V gene (reference sequence). V lost 0 bases to trimming and J lost 3 bases, with 20 bases between them. Donors were healthy Caucasian individuals from Russia aged roughly 6 to 90. This same sample was also taken into another study, of T cells of mothers and their children.

This sequence joins TRBV3-1 and TRBJ2-5; weak D call: TRBD1 (5 bases). The clonotype comes from a boy between 10 and 17 years old in good health. The source material was blood. For the CDR3, the DNA is TGTGCCAGCAGCCAAGATTGGGGCAGGGCGGATAGGGAAGAGACCCAGTACTTC. It encodes CASSQDWGRADREETQYF.